A single TCR beta chain is shown here with its context. The CDR3 is 15 amino acids. V shed 1 base and J shed 3 bases, with 12 bases lying between them. Germline V CDR1 and CDR2: SEHNR, FQNEAQ (reference sequence). Under the authors' procedure: Reference gene primer amplification gave nucleated cell count estimates. Data came from immunoSEQ multiplex PCR; TCRdb stores just in-frame clones and leaves some out. The V and J calls and clone size were taken over from that table, and D and trimming were inferred from the DNA. Here the sample spans around 620,000 clones, over 80% being singletons. This sample stems from a study of blood T cell repertoires in COVID-19. At the level of the study: The United States, Italy and Spain supplied acute and convalescent COVID-19 samples. Sample material is recorded as cDNA or gDNA derived from T cells, B-cell-depleted T cells, or PBMCs.

Sequenced: peripheral blood. The rearrangement joins TRBV7-9 to TRBJ1-2; the D gene is possibly TRBD1 (5 bases). The TCR was taken from a woman younger than 35 with acute or convalescent COVID-19. This chain's CDR3 is CASSLGTAGYYGYTF. CDR3 DNA: TGTGCCAGCAGCTTAGGAACGGCAGGGTACTATGGCTACACCTTC.